This T cell receptor (beta chain) was sequenced during a study of tumor-infiltrating lymphocytes in primary liver carcinoma. Turning to this clonotype: A read error may be the cause here, since a much bigger clone is one base away.

Germline V lookup: CDR1 SGHTA, CDR2 FQGTGA. The CDR3 is 13 amino acids. The study co-extracted DNA and RNA from around 20-30 mg of unsorted bulk tissue. Every patient in the cohort had a primary liver carcinoma. That carcinoma was treated by surgical resection. Sampling was performed at five separate regions of each tumor. Every tumor sample had over 80% viable tumor cells. The researchers produced TCR beta cDNA from around 500 ng total RNA with a constant-region primer. The TCR beta library was amplified through three nested multiplex PCR rounds in a modified ARM-PCR procedure. Running ten to eleven cycles apiece, the first two PCR rounds relied on TRBV1-TRBV30 forward primers together with a C-beta reverse primer. TCRdb recomputed calls from the multiplex PCR reads with MiXCR, one row per CDR3 protein. The sample carries about 110,000 distinct CDR3 sequences, 82% recorded once.

The sample comprised liver tumor tissue from sampling region 3. Specified subset: tumor region T3, left-lateral pole. The rearrangement joins TRBV7-3 to TRBJ2-5, with D possibly called TRBD1 or TRBD2 (5 bases each). This TCR was recovered from a man in his forties with primary liver carcinoma and hepatitis B virus infection. This chain's CDR3 is CASSLSQIGTHYF. The CDR3 nucleotides read TGTGCCAGCAGCTTAAGCCAAATTGGGACCCATTACTTC.